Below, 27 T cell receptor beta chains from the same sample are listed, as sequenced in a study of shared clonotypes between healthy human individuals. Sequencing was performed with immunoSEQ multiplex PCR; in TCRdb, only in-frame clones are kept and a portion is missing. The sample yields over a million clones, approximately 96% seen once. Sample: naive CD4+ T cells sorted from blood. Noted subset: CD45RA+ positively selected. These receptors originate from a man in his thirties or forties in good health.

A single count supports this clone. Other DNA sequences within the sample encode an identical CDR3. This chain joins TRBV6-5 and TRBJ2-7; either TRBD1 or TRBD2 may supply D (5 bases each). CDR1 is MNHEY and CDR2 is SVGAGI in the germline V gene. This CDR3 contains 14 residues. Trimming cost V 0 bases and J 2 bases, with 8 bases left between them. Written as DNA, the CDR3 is TGTGCCAGCAGTTACTCTCCGGGACCCTACGAGCAGTACTTC. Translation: CASSYSPGPYEQYF.

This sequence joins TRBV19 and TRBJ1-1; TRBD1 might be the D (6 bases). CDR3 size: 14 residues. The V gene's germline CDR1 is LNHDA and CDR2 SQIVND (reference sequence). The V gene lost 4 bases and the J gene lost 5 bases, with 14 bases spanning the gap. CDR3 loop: CASSTGRGGTEAFF. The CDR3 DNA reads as TGTGCCAGTAGTACCGGAAGGGGGGGGACTGAAGCTTTCTTT.

In DNA, the CDR3 is TGTGCCAGCAGCTACGGACAGCCGCCGGGAAACACCATATATTTT. This gives the protein CASSYGQPPGNTIYF. The chain links TRBV7-9 to TRBJ1-3; tentative D call: TRBD1 (6 bases). This CDR3 contains 15 residues. V dropped 4 bases and J dropped 4 bases, with 14 bases sitting between them. Germline-derived CDR1 and CDR2 are SEHNR and FQNEAQ (reference sequence).

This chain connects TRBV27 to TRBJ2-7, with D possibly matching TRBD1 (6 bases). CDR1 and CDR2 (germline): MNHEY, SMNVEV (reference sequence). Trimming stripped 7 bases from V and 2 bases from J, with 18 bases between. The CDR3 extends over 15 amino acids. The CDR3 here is CASTRRGTATYEQYF. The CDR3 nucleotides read TGTGCCAGCACCAGAAGGGGGACGGCGACCTACGAGCAGTACTTC.

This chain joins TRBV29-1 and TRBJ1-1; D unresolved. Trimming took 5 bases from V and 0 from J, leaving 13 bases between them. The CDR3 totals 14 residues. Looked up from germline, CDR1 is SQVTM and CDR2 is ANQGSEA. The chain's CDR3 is CSVRGQHLNTEAFF. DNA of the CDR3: TGCAGCGTTCGAGGTCAACACCTGAACACTGAAGCTTTCTTT.

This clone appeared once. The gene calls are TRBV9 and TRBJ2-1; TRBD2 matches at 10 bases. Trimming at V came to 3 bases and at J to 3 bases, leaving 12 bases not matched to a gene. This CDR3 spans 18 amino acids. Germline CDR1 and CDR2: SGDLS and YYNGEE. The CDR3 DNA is TGTGCCAGCAGCGAAAGCGGGAGGGCCATTCGTCGCTACAATGAGCAGTTCTTC. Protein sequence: CASSESGRAIRRYNEQFF.

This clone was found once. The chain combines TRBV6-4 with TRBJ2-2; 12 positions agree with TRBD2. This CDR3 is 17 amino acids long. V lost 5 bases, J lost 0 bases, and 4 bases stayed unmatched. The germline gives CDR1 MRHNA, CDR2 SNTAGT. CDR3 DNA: TGTGCCAGCAGTCGACTAGCGGGAGCAACGAACACCGGGGAGCTGTTTTTT. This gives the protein CASSRLAGATNTGELFF.

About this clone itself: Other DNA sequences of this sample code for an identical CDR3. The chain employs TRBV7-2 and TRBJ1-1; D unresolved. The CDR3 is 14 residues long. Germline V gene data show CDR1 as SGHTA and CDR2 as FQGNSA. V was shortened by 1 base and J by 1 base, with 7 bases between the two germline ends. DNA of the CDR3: TGTGCCAGCAGCTTAGGAGGTTCGAACACTGAAGCTTTCTTT. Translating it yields CASSLGGSNTEAFF. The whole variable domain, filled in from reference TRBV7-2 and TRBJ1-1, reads GAGVSQSPSNKVTEKGKDVELRCDPISGHTALYWYRQSLGQGLEFLIYFQGNSAPDKSGLPSDRFSAERTGGSVSTLTIQRTQQEDSAVYLCASSLGGSNTEAFFGQGTRLTVV.

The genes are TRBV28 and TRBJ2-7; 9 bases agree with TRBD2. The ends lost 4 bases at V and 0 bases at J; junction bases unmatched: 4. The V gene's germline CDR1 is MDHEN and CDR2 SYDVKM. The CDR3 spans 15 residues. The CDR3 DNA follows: TGTGCCAGCAGTTCAAGCGGGAGGCACTCCTACGAGCAGTACTTC. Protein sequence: CASSSSGRHSYEQYF.

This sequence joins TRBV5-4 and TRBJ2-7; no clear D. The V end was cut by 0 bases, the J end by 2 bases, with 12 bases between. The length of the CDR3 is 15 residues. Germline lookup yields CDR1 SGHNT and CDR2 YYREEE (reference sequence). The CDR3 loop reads CASSLGGGDPYEQYF. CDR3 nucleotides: TGTGCCAGCAGCTTGGGGGGTGGAGACCCCTACGAGCAGTACTTC.

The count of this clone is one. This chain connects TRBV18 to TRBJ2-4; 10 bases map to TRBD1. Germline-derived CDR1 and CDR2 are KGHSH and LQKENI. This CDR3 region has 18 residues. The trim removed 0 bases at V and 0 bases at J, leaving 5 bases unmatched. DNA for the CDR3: TGTGCCAGCTCACCACCGGGCGACAGGGGGCGAGCCAAAAACATTCAGTACTTC. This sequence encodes CASSPPGDRGRAKNIQYF.

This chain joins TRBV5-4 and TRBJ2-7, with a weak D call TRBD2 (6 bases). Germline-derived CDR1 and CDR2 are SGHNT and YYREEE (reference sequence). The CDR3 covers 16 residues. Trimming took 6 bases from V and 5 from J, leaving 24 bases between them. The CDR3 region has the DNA TGTGCCAGCACCCTGGCCGGGGTCAAGGGAGGCGACGAGCAGTACTTC. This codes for CASTLAGVKGGDEQYF.

The CDR3 DNA reads as TGTGCCGTACACAGGGGAGGGGAGCAGTACTTC. This encodes CAVHRGGEQYF. V and J are TRBV10-3 and TRBJ2-7; either TRBD1 or TRBD2 may supply D (7 bases each). This CDR3 contains 11 residues. Trimming removed 11 bases at V and 7 bases at J, with 15 bases between. Germline V CDR1 and CDR2: ENHRY, SYGVKD.

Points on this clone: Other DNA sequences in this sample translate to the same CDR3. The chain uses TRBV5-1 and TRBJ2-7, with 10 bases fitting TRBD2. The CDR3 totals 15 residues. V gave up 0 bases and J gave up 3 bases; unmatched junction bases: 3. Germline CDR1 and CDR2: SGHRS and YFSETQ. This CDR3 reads CASSLGLAGLYEQYF. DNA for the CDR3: TGCGCCAGCAGCTTGGGACTAGCGGGCCTCTACGAGCAGTACTTC. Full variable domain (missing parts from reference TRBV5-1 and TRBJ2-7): KAGVTQTPRYLIKTRGQQVTLSCSPISGHRSVSWYQQTPGQGLQFLFEYFSETQRNKGNFPGRFSGRQFSNSRSEMNVSTLELGDSALYLCASSLGLAGLYEQYFGPGTRLTVT.

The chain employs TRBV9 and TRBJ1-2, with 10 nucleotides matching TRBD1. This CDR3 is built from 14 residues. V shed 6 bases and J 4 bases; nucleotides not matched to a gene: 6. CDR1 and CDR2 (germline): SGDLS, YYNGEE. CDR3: CASKPTGGAYGYTF. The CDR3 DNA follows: TGTGCCAGCAAACCGACAGGGGGCGCCTATGGCTACACCTTC. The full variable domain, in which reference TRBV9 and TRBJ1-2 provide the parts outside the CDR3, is DSGVTQTPKHLITATGQRVTLRCSPRSGDLSVYWYQQSLDQGLQFLIQYYNGEERAKGNILERFSAQQFPDLHSELNLSSLELGDSALYFCASKPTGGAYGYTFGSGTRLTVV.

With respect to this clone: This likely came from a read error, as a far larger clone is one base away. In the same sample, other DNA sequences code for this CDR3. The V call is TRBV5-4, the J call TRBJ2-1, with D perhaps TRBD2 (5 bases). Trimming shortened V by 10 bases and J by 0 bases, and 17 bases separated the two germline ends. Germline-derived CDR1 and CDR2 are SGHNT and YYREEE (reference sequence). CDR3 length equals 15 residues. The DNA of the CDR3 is TGTGCCTGCCTTTGGGGAGCTAGCTCCTACAATGAGCAGTTCTTC. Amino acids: CACLWGASSYNEQFF.

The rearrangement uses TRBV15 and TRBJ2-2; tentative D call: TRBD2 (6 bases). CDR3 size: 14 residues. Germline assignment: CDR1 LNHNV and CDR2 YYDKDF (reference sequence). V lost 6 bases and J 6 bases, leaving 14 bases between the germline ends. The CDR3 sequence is CATRAGGGAGELFF. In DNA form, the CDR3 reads TGTGCCACCAGGGCGGGTGGCGGGGCCGGGGAGCTGTTTTTT.

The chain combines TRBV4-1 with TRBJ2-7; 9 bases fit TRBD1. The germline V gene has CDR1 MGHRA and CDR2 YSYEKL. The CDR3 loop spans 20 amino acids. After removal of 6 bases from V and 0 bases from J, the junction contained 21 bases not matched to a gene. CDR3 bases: TGCGCCAGCAGACCCTACCGGGACAGGGTCCGTCCGGGTGTCTCCTACGAGCAGTACTTC. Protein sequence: CASRPYRDRVRPGVSYEQYF.

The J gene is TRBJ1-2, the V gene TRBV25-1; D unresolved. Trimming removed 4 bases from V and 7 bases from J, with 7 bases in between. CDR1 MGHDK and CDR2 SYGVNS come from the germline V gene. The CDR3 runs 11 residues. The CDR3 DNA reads TGTGCCAGCAGTGGGGGTGGTGGCTACACCTTC. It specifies CASSGGGGYTF.

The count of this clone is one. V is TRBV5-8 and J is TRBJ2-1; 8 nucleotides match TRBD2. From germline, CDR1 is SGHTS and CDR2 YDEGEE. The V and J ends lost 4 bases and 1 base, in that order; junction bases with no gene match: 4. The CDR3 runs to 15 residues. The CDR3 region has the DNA TGTGCCAGCAGCCCCGGGACTAGATCCTACAATGAGCAGTTCTTC. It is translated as CASSPGTRSYNEQFF. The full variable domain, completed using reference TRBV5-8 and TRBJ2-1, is EAGVTQSPTHLIKTRGQQATLRCSPISGHTSVYWYQQALGLGLQFLLWYDEGEERNRGNFPPRFSGRQFPNYSSELNVNALELEDSALYLCASSPGTRSYNEQFFGPGTRLTVL.

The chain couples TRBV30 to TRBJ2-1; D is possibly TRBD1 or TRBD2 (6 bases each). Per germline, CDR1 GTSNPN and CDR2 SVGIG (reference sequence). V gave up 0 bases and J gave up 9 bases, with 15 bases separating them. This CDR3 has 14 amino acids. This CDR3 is CAWSVRRGAVEQFF. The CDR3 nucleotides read TGTGCCTGGAGTGTGCGGAGGGGGGCAGTTGAGCAGTTCTTC.

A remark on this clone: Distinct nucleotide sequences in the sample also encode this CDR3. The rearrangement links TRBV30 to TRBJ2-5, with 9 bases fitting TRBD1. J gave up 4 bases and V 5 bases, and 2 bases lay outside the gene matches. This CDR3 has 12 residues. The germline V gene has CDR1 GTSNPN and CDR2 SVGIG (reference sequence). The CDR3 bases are TGTGCCTGGGACAGGGGGGGAGAGACCCAGTACTTC. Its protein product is CAWDRGGETQYF.

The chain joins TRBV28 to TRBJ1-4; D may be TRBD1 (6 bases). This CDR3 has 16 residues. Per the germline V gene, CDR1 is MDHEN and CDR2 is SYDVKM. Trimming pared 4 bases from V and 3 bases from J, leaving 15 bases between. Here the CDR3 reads CASSSGGAPSNEKLFF. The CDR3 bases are TGTGCCAGCAGTTCTGGGGGCGCGCCGTCTAATGAAAAACTGTTTTTT.

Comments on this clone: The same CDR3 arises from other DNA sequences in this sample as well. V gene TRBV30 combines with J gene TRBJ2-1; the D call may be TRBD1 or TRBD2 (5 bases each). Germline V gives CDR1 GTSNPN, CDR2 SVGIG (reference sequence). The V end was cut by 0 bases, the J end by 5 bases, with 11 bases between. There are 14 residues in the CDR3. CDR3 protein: CAWSVRGPDNEQFF. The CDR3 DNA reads TGTGCCTGGAGTGTCCGGGGACCCGACAATGAGCAGTTCTTC.

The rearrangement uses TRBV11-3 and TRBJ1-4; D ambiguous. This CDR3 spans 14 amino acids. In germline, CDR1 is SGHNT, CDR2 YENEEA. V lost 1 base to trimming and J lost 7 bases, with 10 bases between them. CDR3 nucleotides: TGTGCCAGCAGCTTAGTGGTCTGTTGTGAAAAACTGTTTTTT. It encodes CASSLVVCCEKLFF.

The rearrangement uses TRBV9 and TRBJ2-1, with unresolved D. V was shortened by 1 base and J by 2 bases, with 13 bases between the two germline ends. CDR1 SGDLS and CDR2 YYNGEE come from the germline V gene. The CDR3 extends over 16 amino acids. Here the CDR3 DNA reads TGTGCCAGCAGCGTATGGCCGGACCACCCCTACAATGAGCAGTTCTTC. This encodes CASSVWPDHPYNEQFF.

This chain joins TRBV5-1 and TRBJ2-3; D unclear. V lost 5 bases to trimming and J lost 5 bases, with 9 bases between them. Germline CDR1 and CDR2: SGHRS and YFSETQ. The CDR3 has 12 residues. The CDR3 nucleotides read TGCGCCAGCAGTCAGGTTAAAGATACGCAGTATTTT. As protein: CASSQVKDTQYF.